This TCR beta chain was sequenced for a study of naive and memory T cell subsets. J was trimmed by 8 bases and V by 4 bases; bases with no gene match: 10. CDR1 and CDR2 (germline): LNHDA, SQIVND (reference sequence). There are 15 residues in the CDR3. This clonotype turned up a few times. Amplification of ligated cDNA took four PCR rounds with SP2 and nested alpha and beta constant primers. MiXCR, run by TCRdb on the 5' RACE reads, gives a single entry per CDR3 protein. The table includes more than 50,000 distinct CDR3 sequences, 8% detected once. An oligonucleotide containing a UMI was ligated to the 3' end of TCR cDNA. Adult healthy volunteers gave 2.5 ml peripheral blood for whole-blood RNA.

The genes are TRBV19 and TRBJ2-1, with TRBD2 matching over 8 bases. This receptor was taken from a female donor in good health. The CDR3 here is CASSTQREFMDEQFF. The CDR3 DNA is TGTGCCAGTAGTACCCAGCGGGAGTTCATGGATGAGCAGTTCTTC.